The sequence of this T cell receptor (beta chain) was determined in a study of blood T cells in healthy people across ages (dated by TCRdb to between 2015 and 2017). Background on the whole study: In model experiments, roughly one uniquely barcoded TCR beta cDNA molecule per two T cells was captured by template switching. The study measured age-related changes in TCR beta repertoire diversity using deep sequencing normalized with unique cDNA molecular identifiers. For two donors (one aged 18 to 30 and one aged 80 or older), the study analyzed two additional independent replicas of 1 million unique cDNA reads from the same blood draw. Donors were grouped into four age groups: young (average approximately 15 years), middle-aged (under 40), aged (roughly 62) and long-lived (approximately 75). To avoid experimental bias, donors of different ages were randomly spread across the sequencing lanes.

Taken from cysteine to phenylalanine, the CDR3 has 16 residues. Only the CDR3 DNA stays, 48 bases, in frame from base 1. Trimming takes 1 base from V and 3 bases from J, and the germline ends sit 15 bases apart. Broad study findings and their caveats: Because profiling used bulk unsorted PBMCs, naive and antigen-experienced compartments could not be compared conclusively. Observed TCR beta diversity per million T cells fell roughly linearly with age, and a significant reduction was already apparent by age around 40. Compared with the aged group, more naive CD4+ T cells, fewer expanded clones and increased TCR diversity were shown by the long-lived group, suggesting age selection. Donor CMV infection status was unknown, potentially confounding age-related changes in expanded clonotypes. Total diversity estimates from one million sequenced T cells were considered lower bounds and underestimates. A strong correlation was found between observed TCR beta diversity and the percentage of naive T cells measured by flow cytometry.

The roughly 39 donors, aged about 6 to 95 years, were systemically healthy Caucasian individuals from Russia. Around 9.9 milliliters of peripheral blood were collected from each donor into EDTA-treated Vacutainer tubes. Ficoll-Paque density-gradient centrifugation was used to isolate PBMCs, with at least 6 million per sample. Total RNA, at least 6 micrograms per sample, was extracted from PBMCs with Trizol reagent. For every donor, flow cytometry on a PBMC aliquot measured the percentage of naive CD45RAhigh/CD27high T cells. Points on this clonotype: Its target antigen remains unknown. No base quality information exists; no much larger clone differs at one position.

The library was made by 5' RACE. Sequencing used an Illumina HiSeq 2500. A second roughly 7 to 11 cycle PCR used a sample-barcoded 5' primer and a J-beta primer mix. A template-switch 5' adaptor carrying 12 random nucleotides introduced a unique molecular identifier onto each TCR beta cDNA molecule. At least 3 million CDR3-containing paired-end reads were obtained from each sample. The Mint cDNA synthesis kit, primed by a TRBC-specific oligonucleotide, was used to synthesize first-strand cDNA from all RNA. Following uracil-DNA glycosylase treatment, a first 18-cycle PCR with universal primers M1SS and BC2_uni_R was performed on all cDNA. The source study handled its data this way. For normalization, 1 million high-quality reads, each with a distinct molecular identifier, were randomly selected from each sample. Reads with shared molecular identifiers were discarded instead of being binned into consensus sequences. MiTCR, set to a Q25 quality threshold and the strictest error-elimination algorithm, was used for CDR3 identification, clonotype clustering and error correction. Lower-bound total TCR beta diversity was estimated with a nonparametric unseen species model using Euler transformation. TCRdb ran its own pipeline on the public reads, namely fastp trimming at Q25 and MiXCR clone calling, and kept in-frame beta chains. Rows merge per CDR3 protein into single entries with the most common DNA and genes. TCRdb assigned the V and J calls; the authors' analysis was not used. The sample table lists around 780,000 distinct CDR3 sequences, 56% of them with a count of one. The ten largest make up about a quarter of the sample.

The sequencing input was blood. The rearrangement combines TRBV12-3 or TRBV12-4 with TRBJ1-1, with an unclear D gene assignment. The clonotype was recovered from a man aged 35 to 55 in good health. The CDR3 region reads CASSLEARILDTEAFF. The DNA sequence reads TGTGCCAGCAGTTTAGAGGCCCGGATACTAGACACTGAAGCTTTCTTT.